The 3 T cell receptor beta chains given below trace back to one sample, sequenced in a study of human thymus T cells. Clones were read by immunoSEQ multiplex PCR, and TCRdb kept only the in-frame ones, dropping some. The table has approximately 49,000 clones, 95% seen once. Sequences were obtained from blood. The receptors originated from a girl younger than two with a congenital heart defect but otherwise immunologically healthy.

V and J are TRBV5-1 and TRBJ2-1; 12 positions agree with TRBD2. Germline assignment: CDR1 SGHRS and CDR2 YFSETQ. V shed 3 bases, J shed 6 bases, and the junction held 4 bases outside the gene matches. The length of the CDR3 is 15 residues. In DNA form, the CDR3 reads TGCGCCAGCAGCTGGCTAGCGGGAGGGGGCAATGAGCAGTTCTTC. Residues: CASSWLAGGGNEQFF.

A single count supports this clone. The chain is built from TRBV2 and TRBJ1-1; D remains ambiguous. The germline CDR1 and CDR2 sequences are SNHLY and FYNNEI. The V end lost 3 bases, the J end lost 3 bases, and 2 bases lay between the germline ends. The CDR3 extends over 11 amino acids. CDR3 region: CASSDYTEAFF. The CDR3 bases are TGTGCCAGCAGTGATTACACTGAAGCTTTCTTT.

This chain connects TRBV5-1 to TRBJ2-4; no firm D call. The V gene's germline CDR1 is SGHRS and CDR2 YFSETQ. The CDR3 consists of 13 residues. V dropped 2 bases and J dropped 0 bases, with 3 bases sitting between them. CDR3 loop: CASSLGAKNIQYF. CDR3 DNA: TGCGCCAGCAGCTTAGGAGCCAAAAACATTCAGTACTTC.